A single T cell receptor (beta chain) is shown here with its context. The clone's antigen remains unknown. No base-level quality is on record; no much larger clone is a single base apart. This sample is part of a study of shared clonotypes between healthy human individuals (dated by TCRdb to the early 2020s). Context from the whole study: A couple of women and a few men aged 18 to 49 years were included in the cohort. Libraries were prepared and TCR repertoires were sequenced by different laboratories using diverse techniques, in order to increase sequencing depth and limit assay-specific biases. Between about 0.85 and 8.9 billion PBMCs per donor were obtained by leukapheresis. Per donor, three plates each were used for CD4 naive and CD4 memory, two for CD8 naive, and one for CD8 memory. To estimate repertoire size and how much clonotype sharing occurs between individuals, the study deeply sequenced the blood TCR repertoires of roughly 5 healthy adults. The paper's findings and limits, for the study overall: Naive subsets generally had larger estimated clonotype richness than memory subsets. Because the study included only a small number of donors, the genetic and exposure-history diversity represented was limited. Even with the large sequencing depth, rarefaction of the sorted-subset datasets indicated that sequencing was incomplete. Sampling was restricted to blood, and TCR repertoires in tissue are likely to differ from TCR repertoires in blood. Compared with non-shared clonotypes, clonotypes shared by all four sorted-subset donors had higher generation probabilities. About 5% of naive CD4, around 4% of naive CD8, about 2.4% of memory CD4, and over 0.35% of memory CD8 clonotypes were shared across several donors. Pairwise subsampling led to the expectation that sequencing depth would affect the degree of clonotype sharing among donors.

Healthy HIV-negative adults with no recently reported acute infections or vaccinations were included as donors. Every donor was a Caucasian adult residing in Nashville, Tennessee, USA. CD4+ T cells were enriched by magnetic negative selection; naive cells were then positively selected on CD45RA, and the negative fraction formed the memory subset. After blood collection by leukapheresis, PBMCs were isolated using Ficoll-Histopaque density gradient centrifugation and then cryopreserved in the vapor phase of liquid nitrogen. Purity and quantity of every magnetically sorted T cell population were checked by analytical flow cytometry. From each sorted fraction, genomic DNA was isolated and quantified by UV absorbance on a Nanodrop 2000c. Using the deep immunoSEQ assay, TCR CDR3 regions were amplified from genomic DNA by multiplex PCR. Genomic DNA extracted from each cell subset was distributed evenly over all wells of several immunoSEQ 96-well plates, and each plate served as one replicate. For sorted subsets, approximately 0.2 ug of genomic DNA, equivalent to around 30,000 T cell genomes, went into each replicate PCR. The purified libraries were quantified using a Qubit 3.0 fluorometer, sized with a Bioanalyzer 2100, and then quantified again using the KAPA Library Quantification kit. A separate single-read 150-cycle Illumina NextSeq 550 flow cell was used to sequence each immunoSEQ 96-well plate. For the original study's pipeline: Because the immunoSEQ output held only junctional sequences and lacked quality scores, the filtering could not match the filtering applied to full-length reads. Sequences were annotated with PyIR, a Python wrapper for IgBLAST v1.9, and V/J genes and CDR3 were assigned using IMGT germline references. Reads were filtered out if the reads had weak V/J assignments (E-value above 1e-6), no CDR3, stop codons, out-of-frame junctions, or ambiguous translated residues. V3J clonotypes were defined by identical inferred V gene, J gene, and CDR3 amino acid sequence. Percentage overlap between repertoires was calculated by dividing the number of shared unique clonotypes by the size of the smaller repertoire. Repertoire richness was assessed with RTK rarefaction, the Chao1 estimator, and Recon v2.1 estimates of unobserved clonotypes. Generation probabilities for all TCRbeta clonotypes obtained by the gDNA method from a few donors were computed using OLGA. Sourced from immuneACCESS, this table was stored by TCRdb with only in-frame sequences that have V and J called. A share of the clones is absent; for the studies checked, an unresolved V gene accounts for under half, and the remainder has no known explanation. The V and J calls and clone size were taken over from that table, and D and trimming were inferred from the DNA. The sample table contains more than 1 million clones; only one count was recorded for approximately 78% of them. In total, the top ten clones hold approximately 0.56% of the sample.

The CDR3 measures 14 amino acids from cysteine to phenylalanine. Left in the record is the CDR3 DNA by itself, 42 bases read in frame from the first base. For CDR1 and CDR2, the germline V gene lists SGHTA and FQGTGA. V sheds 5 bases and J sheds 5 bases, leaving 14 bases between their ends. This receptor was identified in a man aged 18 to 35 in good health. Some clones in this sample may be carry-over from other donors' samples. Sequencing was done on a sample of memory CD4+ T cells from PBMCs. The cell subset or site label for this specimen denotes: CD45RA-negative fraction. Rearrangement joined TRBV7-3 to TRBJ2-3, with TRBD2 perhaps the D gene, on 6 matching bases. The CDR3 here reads CASSPGTYGDTQYF. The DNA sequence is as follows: TGTGCCAGCAGCCCTGGGACTTACGGAGATACGCAGTATTTT. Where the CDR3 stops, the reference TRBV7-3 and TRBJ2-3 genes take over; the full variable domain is GAGVSQTPSNKVTEKGKYVELRCDPISGHTALYWYRQSLGQGPEFLIYFQGTGAADDSGLPNDRFFAVRPEGSVSTLKIQRTERGDSAVYLCASSPGTYGDTQYFGPGTRLTVL.